This T cell receptor (beta chain) is from a study of cytomegalovirus exposure and HLA in healthy donors. Study-level findings and limits: When analyzed later, a missense DCLRE1C variant was found to be linked to TCR beta V- and J-gene trimming. Rarity marked most TCR sequences, yet some public TCRs occurred in many donors.

This CDR3 comprises 14 residues. Losses at the gene ends were 0 bases for V and 6 bases for J; bases not matched to a gene: 1. Germline V gives CDR1 LNHNV, CDR2 YYDKDF (reference sequence). This PCR relied on a set of 60 Vbeta primers and 13 Jbeta primers. TCRdb's table, derived via immunoSEQ multiplex PCR, lists solely in-frame clones and lacks some. The data contain some 150,000 clones, around three quarters of them seen just once; the ten biggest clones take up 6.8%. On this clone itself: Its antigen remains unidentified.

Sample: PBMCs. The clonotype was recovered from a man in his forties in good health and CMV-seropositive. The chain has TRBV15 and TRBJ2-2; 7 nucleotides align to TRBD2. Here the CDR3 reads CATSRDSGSGELFF. The CDR3 nucleotides are TGTGCCACCAGCAGAGATAGCGGGTCCGGGGAGCTGTTTTTT.